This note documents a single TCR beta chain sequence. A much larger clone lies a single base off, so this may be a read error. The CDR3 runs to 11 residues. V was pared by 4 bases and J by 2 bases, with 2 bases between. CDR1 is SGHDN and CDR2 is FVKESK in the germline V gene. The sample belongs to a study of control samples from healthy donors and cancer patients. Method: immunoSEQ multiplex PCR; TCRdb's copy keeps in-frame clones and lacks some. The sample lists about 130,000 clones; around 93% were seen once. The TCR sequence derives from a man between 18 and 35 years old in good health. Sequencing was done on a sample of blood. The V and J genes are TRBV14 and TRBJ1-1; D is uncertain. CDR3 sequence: CASSLNTEAFF. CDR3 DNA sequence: TGTGCCAGCAGCCTAAACACTGAAGCTTTCTTT.